These T cell receptor beta chains were read from a single sample in a study of OX40 agonist ivuxolimab in advanced cancers. The assay was immunoSEQ multiplex PCR, and TCRdb's table has in-frame clones only and misses some. Of 20,000 to 30,000 clones in the sample, roughly 93% were seen once. The sample was CD4+ or CD8+ T cells sorted from blood, taken in a trial of the OX40 agonist ivuxolimab. These receptors all come from an adult with an advanced solid tumor such as melanoma, head and neck, liver or kidney cancer. CDR3s include the opening cysteine and the closing phenylalanine or tryptophan. Clone size, where shown, is once, few, many, or a class for clones that have expanded.

abundance,j_gene,v_gene,CDR3aa
NA,TRBJ2-2,TRBV9,CASSYGLAGVPGELFF
few,TRBJ1-1,TRBV18,CASSLGGGTEAFF
once,TRBJ2-1,TRBV11-3,CASGSPGGHSYNEQFF
NA,TRBJ1-6,TRBV7-9,CASSELNNSPLHF
once,TRBJ1-2,TRBV27,CASSFQGYYGYTF
NA,TRBJ1-2,TRBV10-3,CAISELTGADGYTF
NA,TRBJ1-2,TRBV5-4,CASSPLEGSSYGYTF
NA,TRBJ2-2,TRBV5-1,CASSHGPLAGAANTGELFF
NA,TRBJ1-1,TRBV6-1,CASRLGQGMNTEAFF
NA,TRBJ2-5,TRBV28,CASSPGGDPGTQYF